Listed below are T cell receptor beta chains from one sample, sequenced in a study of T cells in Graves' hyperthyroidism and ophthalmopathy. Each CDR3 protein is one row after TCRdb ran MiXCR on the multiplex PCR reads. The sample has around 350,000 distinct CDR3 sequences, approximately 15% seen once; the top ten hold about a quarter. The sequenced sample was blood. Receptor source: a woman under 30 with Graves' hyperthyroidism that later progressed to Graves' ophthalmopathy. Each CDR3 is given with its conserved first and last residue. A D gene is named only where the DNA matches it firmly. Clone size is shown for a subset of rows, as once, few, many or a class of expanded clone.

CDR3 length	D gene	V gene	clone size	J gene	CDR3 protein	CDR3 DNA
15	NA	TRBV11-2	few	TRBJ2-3	CASSPWGDYTDTQYF	TGTGCCAGCAGCCCATGGGGGGATTACACAGATACGCAGTATTTT
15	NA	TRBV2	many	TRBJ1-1	CASSELVGVGTEAFF	TGTGCCAGCAGTGAATTAGTTGGGGTAGGGACTGAAGCTTTCTTT
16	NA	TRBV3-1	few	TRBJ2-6	CASSQVGVSGANVLTF	TGTGCCAGCAGCCAAGTTGGCGTCTCTGGGGCCAACGTCCTGACTTTC
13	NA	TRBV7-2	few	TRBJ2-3	CASSPTGERAQYF	TGTGCCAGCAGCCCGACAGGAGAGCGAGCGCAGTATTTT
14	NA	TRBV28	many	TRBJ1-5	CASRGGGSNQPQHF	TGTGCCAGCCGGGGGGGTGGCAGCAATCAGCCCCAGCATTTT
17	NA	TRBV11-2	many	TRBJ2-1	CASSDRAPGSSYNEQFF	TGTGCCAGCAGCGATAGGGCCCCAGGTAGCTCCTACAATGAGCAGTTCTTC
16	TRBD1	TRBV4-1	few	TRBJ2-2	CASSQEVTGGSGELFF	TGCGCCAGCAGCCAAGAAGTCACAGGGGGCTCCGGGGAGCTGTTTTTT
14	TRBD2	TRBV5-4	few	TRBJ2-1	CASSLASGSHEQFF	TGTGCCAGCAGCTTAGCTAGCGGGAGCCATGAGCAGTTCTTC
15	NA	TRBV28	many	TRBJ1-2	CASSSSVSPSYGYTF	TGTGCCAGCAGTTCCTCGGTCAGCCCCTCCTATGGCTACACCTTC
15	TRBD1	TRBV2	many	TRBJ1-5	CASSQTGGANQPQHF	TGTGCCAGCAGTCAGACAGGGGGCGCAAATCAGCCCCAGCATTTT
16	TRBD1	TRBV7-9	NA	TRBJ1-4	CASSLAGQGGREKLFF	TGTGCCAGCAGCTTAGCGGGACAGGGGGGACGAGAAAAACTGTTTTTT
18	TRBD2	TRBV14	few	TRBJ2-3	CASSPKIGTMLYTDTQYF	TGTGCCAGCAGCCCGAAGATCGGGACTATGTTGTACACAGATACGCAGTATTTT
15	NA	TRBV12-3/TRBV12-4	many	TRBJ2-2	CASSLWPDPPGELFF	TGTGCCAGCAGTTTATGGCCGGACCCGCCCGGGGAGCTGTTTTTT
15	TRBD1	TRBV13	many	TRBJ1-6	CASAKGATYNSPLHF	TGTGCCAGCGCCAAGGGGGCCACCTATAATTCACCCCTCCACTTT
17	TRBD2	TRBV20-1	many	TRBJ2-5	CSARLPLAGDFQETQYF	TGCAGTGCTAGACTACCACTAGCGGGGGACTTCCAAGAGACCCAGTACTTC
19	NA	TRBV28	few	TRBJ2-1	CASSLWPYPPALGYNEQFF	TGTGCCAGCAGTTTATGGCCATACCCTCCAGCTCTAGGTTACAATGAGCAGTTCTTC
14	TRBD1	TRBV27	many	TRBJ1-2	CASSPSTGYNGYTF	TGTGCCAGCAGTCCATCGACAGGGTATAATGGCTACACCTTC
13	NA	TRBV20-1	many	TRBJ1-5	CSATSQGHQPQHF	TGCAGTGCTACCAGCCAGGGACATCAGCCCCAGCATTTT
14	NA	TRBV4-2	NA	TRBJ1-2	CASSQDWTGGGYTF	TGTGCCAGCAGCCAAGATTGGACCGGGGGGGGCTACACCTTC
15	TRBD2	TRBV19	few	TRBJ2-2	CASSILAGDSGELFF	TGTGCCAGTAGTATACTAGCGGGAGATTCCGGGGAGCTGTTTTTT
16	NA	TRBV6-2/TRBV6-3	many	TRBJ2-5	CASSYSTAQIQETQYF	TGTGCCAGCAGTTACTCGACCGCACAGATACAAGAGACCCAGTACTTC
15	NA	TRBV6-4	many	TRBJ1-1	CASSEFPGMNTEAFF	TGTGCCAGCAGTGAATTCCCAGGGATGAACACTGAAGCTTTCTTT
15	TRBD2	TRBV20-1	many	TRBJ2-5	CSAISGLAGAETQYF	TGCAGTGCTATCTCCGGACTAGCGGGAGCGGAGACCCAGTACTTC
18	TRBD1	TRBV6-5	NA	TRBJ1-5	CASSFLDRTFYSNQPQHF	TGTGCCAGCAGTTTCCTGGACAGGACCTTTTATAGCAATCAGCCCCAGCATTTT
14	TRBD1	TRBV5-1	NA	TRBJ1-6	CASSLAGGESPLHF	TGCGCCAGCAGCTTGGCAGGGGGCGAGTCACCCCTCCACTTT
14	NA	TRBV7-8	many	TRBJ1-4	CASSLRSANEKLFF	TGTGCCAGCAGCTTAAGGTCCGCTAATGAAAAACTGTTTTTT
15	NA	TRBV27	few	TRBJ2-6	CASSLTSAGANVLTF	TGTGCCAGCAGTTTGACCAGTGCTGGGGCCAACGTCCTGACTTTC
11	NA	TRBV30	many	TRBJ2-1	CAWGDFNEQFF	TGTGCCTGGGGAGACTTCAATGAGCAGTTCTTC
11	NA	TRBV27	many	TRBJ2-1	CASGRGNEQFF	TGTGCCAGCGGACGGGGGAATGAGCAGTTCTTC
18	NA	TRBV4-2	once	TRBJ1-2	CASSQLNPRMTGDYGYTF	TGTGCCAGCAGCCAATTAAATCCACGGATGACAGGAGACTATGGCTACACCTTC